The 14 T cell receptor beta chains presented below share a single source sample, sequenced in a study of spatial heterogeneity in lung cancer. TCRdb processed the 5' RACE reads anew with MiXCR; each CDR3 protein has one entry. This table has 550 to 800 distinct CDR3 sequences, 50% to 75% appearing once. Time point given: blood at routine non-recurrence follow-up after resection. The specimen comprised PBMCs, sampled at follow-up. Receptor source: a female donor with early-stage non-small cell lung cancer.

With regard to this clonotype: Because the library targeted alpha chains, this beta chain is an off-target read whose size means little. V is TRBV4-1 and J is TRBJ2-1; 8 bases align to TRBD2. J lost 2 bases, V lost 0 bases, and 3 bases had no gene match. CDR1 MGHRA and CDR2 YSYEKL come from the germline V gene. This CDR3 is built from 16 residues. The DNA for the CDR3 is TGCGCCAGCAGCCAAGAGGGGCGGGGGGCCTACAATGAGCAGTTCTTC. Amino acids: CASSQEGRGAYNEQFF.

A word on this clonotype: The size of this beta chain means little, since it is a stray read in a library made for alpha chains. V is TRBV4-3 and J is TRBJ2-7; D is tentatively TRBD1 or TRBD2 (5 bases each). V was trimmed by 6 bases and J by 6 bases, leaving 15 bases between them. Germline assignment: CDR1 LGHNA and CDR2 YSLEER. The CDR3 has 13 amino acids. The CDR3 DNA is TGCGCCAGCAGTAGGGACGGATCGGGCGAGCAGTACTTC. It codes for CASSRDGSGEQYF.

Worth noting for this clonotype: This beta chain is a stray sequence in a library constructed for alpha chains; its clone size is not meaningful. V gene TRBV12-3 or TRBV12-4 combines with J gene TRBJ2-3; 10 bases match TRBD1. The V gene end was trimmed by 8 bases and the J gene end by 5 bases; junction bases not matched to a gene: 10. The CDR3 is made up of 15 amino acids. The CDR3 protein is CASASGQGDGDTQYF. The CDR3 region has the DNA TGTGCCAGCGCGAGTGGACAGGGGGACGGAGATACGCAGTATTTT.

As concerns this clonotype: A library prepared for alpha chains yielded this beta chain as an off-target read; its size is of little meaning. This chain uses TRBV19 with TRBJ2-2; D uncertain. Per the germline V gene, CDR1 is LNHDA and CDR2 is SQIVND (reference sequence). The V and J ends lost 4 bases and 0 bases respectively, with 3 bases between them. CDR3 size: 13 residues. CDR3 residues: CASSNPNTGELFF. CDR3 DNA: TGTGCCAGTAGTAACCCGAACACCGGGGAGCTGTTTTTT.

Comment on this clonotype: As an off-target read in a library built for alpha chains, this beta chain has a frequency of little significance. The chain couples TRBV7-9 to TRBJ2-3, with 9 bases fitting TRBD2. Unmatched junction bases numbered 6, after V lost 5 bases and J lost 6 bases. Germline V gene data show CDR1 as SEHNR and CDR2 as FQNEAQ (reference sequence). The CDR3 length is 14 residues. CDR3 nucleotides: TGTGCCAGCAGCCGACTAGCGGCGTTGGATACGCAGTATTTT. Its protein is CASSRLAALDTQYF.

This clonotype has a handful of counts. The library was built for alpha chains, so this beta chain is an off-target read and its size means little. The V call is TRBV28, the J call TRBJ2-1; tentative D call: TRBD1 (5 bases). With 2 bases removed from V and 6 bases from J, the gap between germline ends came to 5 bases. This CDR3 has 12 amino acids. The germline CDR1 and CDR2 sequences are MDHEN and SYDVKM. The CDR3 protein is CASSLRGNEQFF. The CDR3 region has the DNA TGTGCCAGCAGTTTAAGGGGCAATGAGCAGTTCTTC.

About this clonotype itself: This beta chain is an off-target read within a library intended for alpha chains, so its frequency means little. The chain employs TRBV5-1 and TRBJ2-2, with 11 bases identical to TRBD1. The ends lost 4 bases at V and 6 bases at J; junction bases unmatched: 14. Germline CDR1 SGHRS, CDR2 YFSETQ. The CDR3 spans 18 residues. The CDR3 DNA sequence: TGCGCCAGCAGCCCGGACAGGGGGCGGTCCGGGATTGCCGGGGAGCTGTTTTTT. It codes for CASSPDRGRSGIAGELFF.

The table lists this clonotype with a few counts. This beta chain was picked up by a library intended for alpha chains and is off target, so its count carries little meaning. V usage is TRBV4-1 and J usage is TRBJ2-2, with TRBD2 matching 8 bases. Germline V lookup: CDR1 MGHRA, CDR2 YSYEKL. J was trimmed by 1 base and V by 3 bases; bases with no gene match: 7. The CDR3 length is 17 residues. DNA for the CDR3: TGCGCCAGCAGCCACGACCCTCTAGCGGGGAACACCGGGGAGCTGTTTTTT. As protein: CASSHDPLAGNTGELFF.

Note on this clonotype: This beta chain is off target for a library built for alpha chains, so its abundance means little. The V call is TRBV27, the J call TRBJ2-3; D is unresolved. V lost 2 bases, J lost 4 bases, and 13 bases lay in between. Germline assignment: CDR1 MNHEY and CDR2 SMNVEV (reference sequence). This CDR3 contains 15 residues. The CDR3, as DNA: TGTGCCAGCAGTTTAGCAATTGGTCTGGCAGATACGCAGTATTTT. Its translation: CASSLAIGLADTQYF.

For this clonotype: The library was built for alpha chains, so this beta chain is an off-target read and its size means little. This chain connects TRBV7-9 to TRBJ2-1, with D tentatively TRBD1 or TRBD2 (5 bases each). The germline V gene encodes CDR1 SEHNR and CDR2 FQNEAQ (reference sequence). This CDR3 is built from 14 residues. Trimming left V 4 bases short and J 6 bases short, with 13 bases between. CDR3 coding DNA: TGTGCCAGCAGCTCCCCCGGGGCCCCCAATGAGCAGTTCTTC. It specifies CASSSPGAPNEQFF.

Remarks on this clonotype: This beta chain turned up in a library designed for alpha chains; as an off-target read, its abundance says little. The chain couples TRBV7-3 to TRBJ2-2, with unresolved D. Trimming shortened V by 2 bases and J by 1 base, and 5 bases separated the two germline ends. The V gene's germline CDR1 is SGHTA and CDR2 FQGTGA. The CDR3 has 14 residues. CDR3 bases: TGTGCCAGCAGCTTAGGGCGGAACACCGGGGAGCTGTTTTTT. It codes for CASSLGRNTGELFF. The full variable domain, completed using reference TRBV7-3 and TRBJ2-2, is GAGVSQTPSNKVTEKGKYVELRCDPISGHTALYWYRQSLGQGPEFLIYFQGTGAADDSGLPNDRFFAVRPEGSVSTLKIQRTERGDSAVYLCASSLGRNTGELFFGEGSRLTVL.

This clonotype has only a few counts. The library was built for alpha chains, so this beta chain is an off-target read and its size means little. This chain connects TRBV20-1 to TRBJ2-3; 12 bases agree with TRBD2. CDR3 length: 15 amino acids. V gave up 5 bases and J gave up 7 bases; unmatched junction bases: 10. Germline loops: CDR1 DFQATT, CDR2 SNEGSKA (reference sequence). The CDR3: CSASLTSGGGNTQYF. In DNA, the CDR3 is TGCAGTGCTTCTCTGACTAGCGGGGGAGGGAATACGCAGTATTTT.

In the case of this clonotype: This beta chain is a stray read from a library made for alpha chains; its abundance is not meaningful. The chain has TRBV7-9 and TRBJ2-5, with D uncertain. Germline-derived CDR1 and CDR2 are SEHNR and FQNEAQ (reference sequence). V lost 4 bases, J lost 5 bases, and 8 bases lay in between. The CDR3 has 12 amino acids. The CDR3 here is CASSSGPETQYF. DNA of the CDR3: TGTGCCAGCAGCTCCGGCCCGGAGACCCAGTACTTC.

In regard to this clonotype: Since the library was made to target alpha chains, this beta chain is a stray read and its abundance is not meaningful. The V call is TRBV5-1, the J call TRBJ2-1; tentatively, D is TRBD2 (5 bases). The CDR3 length is 14 residues. V lost 7 bases to trimming and J lost 5 bases, with 16 bases between them. CDR1 and CDR2 from the germline V gene are SGHRS and YFSETQ. The chain's CDR3 is CASRLVGAHNEQFF. The CDR3 DNA sequence: TGCGCCAGCCGCCTGGTGGGAGCCCACAATGAGCAGTTCTTC.